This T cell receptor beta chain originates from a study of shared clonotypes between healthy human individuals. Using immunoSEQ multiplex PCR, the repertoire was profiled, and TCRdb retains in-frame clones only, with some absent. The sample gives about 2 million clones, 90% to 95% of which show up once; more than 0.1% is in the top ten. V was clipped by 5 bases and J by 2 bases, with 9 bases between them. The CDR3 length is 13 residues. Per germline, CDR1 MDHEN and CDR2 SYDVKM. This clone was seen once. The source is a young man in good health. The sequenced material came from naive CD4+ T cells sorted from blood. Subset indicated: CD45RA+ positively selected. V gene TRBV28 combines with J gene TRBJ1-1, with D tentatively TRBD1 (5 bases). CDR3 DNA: TGTGCCAGCAGTCCGGGGGTTAACACTGAAGCTTTCTTT. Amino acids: CASSPGVNTEAFF.